This TCR beta chain was sequenced during a study of metastatic and nonmetastatic thyroid tumors. The V gene's germline CDR1 is MNHEY and CDR2 SVGEGT. The CDR3 extends over 15 amino acids. V gave up 5 bases and J gave up 5 bases, with 18 bases separating them. Ahead of thyroid surgery, no patient had received treatment of any kind. From the PCR reads, TCRdb re-called clones with MiXCR. The sample shows some 19,000 clones, 25% to 35% of them seen only once. This TCR derives from a female donor with papillary thyroid cancer or a benign thyroid nodule (not recorded which). Some clones in this sample may be carry-over from other donors' samples. Sample: tumor tissue. This sequence joins TRBV6-2 or TRBV6-3 and TRBJ1-1; weak D call: TRBD1 (6 bases). The CDR3 DNA reads TGTGCCAGCAGTCACCCAGTTGGGGGGCGGACTGAAGCTTTCTTT. Translated, it gives CASSHPVGGRTEAFF.